This TCR beta chain was identified during a study of T cell responses to AZD1222 COVID-19 vaccine. Broader study findings: A reported finding is that nearly half of spike-specific TCRs target unmutated variant regions. Seropositive AZD1222 recipients at baseline numbered only 5 or 6. CD4 TCRs covered the whole spike, strongest at regions 160-218 and 743-854. When two AZD1222 doses had been given, Spike-specific TCR breadth and depth rose.

As concerns this clone: Its antigen is not known.

This CDR3 is built from 15 residues. TCRdb's copy holds only in-frame clones and misses some; the assay was immunoSEQ multiplex PCR. Among about 120,000 clones listed, 80% to 90% were seen once. This clonotype was obtained from an adult in good health. Source: peripheral blood, taken on day 0 of AZD1222 vaccination. The gene calls are TRBV7-5 and TRBJ2-3; the D call of TRBD2 is as the table states it, not checked on the DNA. TRBV7-5 is deemed a pseudogene. Written as DNA, the CDR3 is TGTGTCAGAAGCTTAGCGATACTTCATACAGATACGCAGTATTTT. Translated: CVRSLAILHTDTQYF.